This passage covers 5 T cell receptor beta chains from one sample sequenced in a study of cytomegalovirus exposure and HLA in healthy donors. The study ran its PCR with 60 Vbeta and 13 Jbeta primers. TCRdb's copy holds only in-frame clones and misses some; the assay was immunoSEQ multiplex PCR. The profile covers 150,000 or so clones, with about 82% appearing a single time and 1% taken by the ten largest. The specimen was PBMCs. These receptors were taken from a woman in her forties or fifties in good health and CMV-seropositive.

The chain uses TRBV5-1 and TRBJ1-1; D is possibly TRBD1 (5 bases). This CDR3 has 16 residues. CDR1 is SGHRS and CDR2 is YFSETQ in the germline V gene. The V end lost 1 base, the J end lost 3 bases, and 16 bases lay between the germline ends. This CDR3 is CASSLIIYRGDTEAFF. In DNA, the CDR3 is TGCGCCAGCAGCTTGATTATTTACCGGGGGGACACTGAAGCTTTCTTT.

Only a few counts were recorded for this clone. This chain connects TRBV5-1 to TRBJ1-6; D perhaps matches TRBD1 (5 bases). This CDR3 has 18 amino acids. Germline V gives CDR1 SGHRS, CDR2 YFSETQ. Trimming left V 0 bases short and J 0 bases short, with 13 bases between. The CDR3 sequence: CASSLGGGLSSYNSPLHF. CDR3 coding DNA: TGCGCCAGCAGCTTGGGGGGGGGACTAAGCTCCTATAATTCACCCCTCCACTTT.

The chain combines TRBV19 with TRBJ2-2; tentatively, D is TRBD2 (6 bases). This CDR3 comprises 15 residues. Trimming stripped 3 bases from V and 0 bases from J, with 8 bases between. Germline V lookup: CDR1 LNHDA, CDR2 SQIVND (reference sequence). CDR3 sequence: CASSIPSANTGELFF. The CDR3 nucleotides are TGTGCCAGTAGTATTCCTAGCGCGAACACCGGGGAGCTGTTTTTT.

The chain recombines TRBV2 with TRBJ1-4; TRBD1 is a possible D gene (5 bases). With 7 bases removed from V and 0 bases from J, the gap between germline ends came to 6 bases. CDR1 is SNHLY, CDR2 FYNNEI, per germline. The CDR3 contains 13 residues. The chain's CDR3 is CASTRATNEKLFF. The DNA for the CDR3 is TGTGCCAGCACCAGGGCAACTAATGAAAAACTGTTTTTT.

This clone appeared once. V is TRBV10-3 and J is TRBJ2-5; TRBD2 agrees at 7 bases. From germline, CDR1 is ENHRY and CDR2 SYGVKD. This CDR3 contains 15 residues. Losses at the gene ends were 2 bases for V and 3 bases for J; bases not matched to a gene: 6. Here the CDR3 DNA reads TGTGCCATCAGTGAGACTGGGCTAGCGGAAGAGACCCAGTACTTC. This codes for CAISETGLAEETQYF.